The source of this T cell receptor (beta chain) is a study of Ad26.COV2.S vaccination and SARS-CoV-2 variants. Documented treatment: 15 to 20 received Ad26.COV2.S at low or high dose, single or two shots; 5 received placebo; per-sample allocation not given. Specimen acquisition occurred on day 63 following the initial vaccine or placebo injection. The CDR3 is 15 amino acids. The V gene's germline CDR1 is MDHEN and CDR2 SYDVKM. Trimming took off 5 bases at V and 1 base at J, with 14 bases between the two ends. Clones were read by immunoSEQ multiplex PCR, and TCRdb kept only the in-frame ones, dropping some. The sample carries hundreds of thousands of clones, around 88% recorded once.

This receptor was identified in a person between 18 and 65 years old who received the Ad26.COV2.S COVID-19 vaccine or a placebo. This sample comprised peripheral blood, obtained in a trial of Ad26.COV2.S vaccine versus placebo. This chain connects TRBV28 to TRBJ1-1; a weak D match, TRBD1 (6 bases). The CDR3 bases are TGTGCCAGCAGTCCCTACCAGACAGGGAACACTGAAGCTTTCTTT. Its translation is CASSPYQTGNTEAFF.